One sample yielded the 32 T cell receptor beta chains listed below, sequenced in a study of blood T cell repertoires in COVID-19 (dated by TCRdb to about 2020). Preparation of the library involved the immunoSEQ multiplex PCR assay. This immuneACCESS table, as held by TCRdb, lists in-frame sequences with V and J called but not all clones. Of the missing ones, under half trace to an unresolved V gene in checked studies; the others have no known cause. The sample table shows roughly 250,000 clones, and about nine tenths are seen once. Together, the top ten hold less than 15% of the sample. What was sequenced was peripheral blood. These receptors all come from a woman aged 25 to 39 with COVID-19, enrolled during active disease.

This clone occurred once. The V gene is TRBV6-1, the J gene TRBJ2-5; perhaps TRBD1 as D (6 bases). The CDR3 extends over 16 amino acids. Between the trimmed V and J ends, which lost 4 bases and 5 bases, there was a span of 20 bases. Germline values: CDR1 MNHNS, CDR2 SASEGT. The CDR3 reads CASSGQPQGNGETQYF. CDR3 DNA sequence: TGTGCCAGCAGTGGCCAACCACAGGGTAACGGGGAGACCCAGTACTTC.

This rearrangement joins TRBV21-1 to TRBJ2-5; TRBD1 was called by the table and not checked on the DNA. TRBV21-1 is noted as a pseudogene. The CDR3 is 18 amino acids. CDR3 bases: TGTGCCAGCAGCAAAGAGCGAACAGGGCCTGAACGTCAAGAGACCCAGTACTTC. Translated, it gives CASSKERTGPERQETQYF.

This sequence joins TRBV3-1 (or the pseudogene TRBV3-2) and TRBJ1-1; D is unclear. The CDR3 runs 15 residues. Trimming stripped 4 bases from V and 5 bases from J, with 17 bases between. Germline V gene lookup returns CDR1 LGHDT and CDR2 YNNKEL (reference sequence). CDR3 amino acids: CASSPRGLGGTEAFF. The CDR3 DNA follows: TGTGCCAGCAGCCCACGCGGCCTTGGTGGGACTGAAGCTTTCTTT.

This chain joins TRBV2 and TRBJ2-2; TRBD2 is a possible D gene (6 bases). Germline CDR1 and CDR2: SNHLY and FYNNEI. V was clipped by 7 bases and J by 5 bases, with 20 bases between them. The CDR3 runs 16 residues. CDR3 in amino acids: CASIGAGLRSTGELFF. In nucleotides, the CDR3 is TGTGCCAGCATAGGGGCGGGACTCCGTTCAACCGGGGAGCTGTTTTTT.

As DNA, the CDR3 is TGTGCCAGCAGTGGTCTTTCCGGGGCCAACGTCCTGACTTTC. Translation: CASSGLSGANVLTF. The genes are TRBV2 and TRBJ2-6; D is uncertain. The V end lost 4 bases, the J end lost 4 bases, and 8 bases lay between the germline ends. Germline V lookup: CDR1 SNHLY, CDR2 FYNNEI. The CDR3 is 14 amino acids.

V usage is TRBV20-1 and J usage is TRBJ1-2; weak D call: TRBD1 (5 bases). Germline V gene lookup returns CDR1 DFQATT and CDR2 SNEGSKA (reference sequence). Trimming left V 6 bases short and J 9 bases short, with 14 bases between. This CDR3 is built from 11 residues. The CDR3 DNA sequence: TGCAGTGCCCAGGGAGGGGTTAGCTACACCTTC. Its protein product is CSAQGGVSYTF.

In nucleotides, the CDR3 is TGTGCCAGCAGCCGGGGTACTAGCGGGGGGGCCCAAGAGACCCAGTACTTC. This encodes CASSRGTSGGAQETQYF. The chain employs TRBV4-2 and TRBJ2-5; 13 bases fit TRBD2. The trim removed 4 bases at V and 1 base at J, leaving 6 bases unmatched. This CDR3 region has 17 residues. Germline values: CDR1 LGHNA, CDR2 YNFKEQ.

This clone was counted a few times. The rearrangement uses TRBV19 and TRBJ2-1, with 10 bases identical to TRBD1. With V trimmed by 8 bases and J by 7 bases, 8 bases remained unmatched. This CDR3 is 14 amino acids long. The germline V gene encodes CDR1 LNHDA and CDR2 SQIVND (reference sequence). The CDR3 DNA is TGTGCCAGTTCACCGACAGGGGGCATAAATGAGCAGTTCTTC. This codes for CASSPTGGINEQFF.

The chain employs TRBV9 and TRBJ2-2, with D possibly TRBD2 on 6 matching bases. V shed 3 bases and J shed 6 bases, with 12 bases lying between them. Germline V gives CDR1 SGDLS, CDR2 YYNGEE. This CDR3 spans 14 amino acids. DNA of the CDR3: TGTGCCAGCAGCGCGTATCCTAGCGCCGGGGAGCTGTTTTTT. Protein product: CASSAYPSAGELFF.

This clone was counted between two and nine times. The CDR3 coding sequence is TGTGCCAGCAGTATTCGGGGACTAGCTTCGGGGGAGACCCAGTACTTC. As protein: CASSIRGLASGETQYF. The chain has TRBV27 and TRBJ2-5; 9 bases are a match to TRBD2. The CDR3 runs to 16 residues. Trimming took 5 bases from V and 5 from J; bases not matched to a gene: 12. Per germline, CDR1 MNHEY and CDR2 SMNVEV (reference sequence).

This clone has just one count. The chain couples TRBV6-5 to TRBJ2-7, with 9 bases lining up with TRBD1. The trim removed 8 bases at V and 4 bases at J, leaving 9 bases unmatched. The CDR3 has 14 residues. CDR1 and CDR2 from the germline V gene are MNHEY and SVGAGI. This CDR3 reads CASRSPGQGYEQYF. CDR3 coding DNA: TGTGCCAGCCGCTCCCCGGGACAGGGTTACGAGCAGTACTTC.

This rearrangement joins TRBV19 to TRBJ2-7; D gene uncertain. The V end lost 5 bases, the J end lost 0 bases, and 17 bases lay between the germline ends. CDR1 and CDR2 (germline): LNHDA, SQIVND (reference sequence). The CDR3 has 16 amino acids. Written as DNA, the CDR3 is TGTGCCAGTAGTTTTCTTCCGCTGACAAGCTCCTACGAGCAGTACTTC. Its protein product is CASSFLPLTSSYEQYF. Full variable domain (outside the CDR3, taken from reference TRBV19 and TRBJ2-7): DGGITQSPKYLFRKEGQNVTLSCEQNLNHDAMYWYRQDPGQGLRLIYYSQIVNDFQKGDIAEGYSVSREKKESFPLTVTSAQKNPTAFYLCASSFLPLTSSYEQYFGPGTRLTVT.

The chain links TRBV6-5 to TRBJ2-7; D may be TRBD1 (6 bases). The V gene's germline CDR1 is MNHEY and CDR2 SVGAGI. The CDR3 length is 11 residues. Deletions cut 10 bases from V and 6 bases from J, with 13 bases between. The chain's CDR3 is CATVRGFEQYF. The CDR3 DNA follows: TGTGCCACCGTAAGGGGGTTCGAGCAGTACTTC.

The rearrangement joins TRBV28 to TRBJ2-7; 9 positions match TRBD1. J gave up 3 bases and V 6 bases, and 6 bases lay outside the gene matches. CDR1 and CDR2 (germline): MDHEN, SYDVKM. This CDR3 comprises 14 residues. CDR3 loop: CASRIGTGHYEQYF. CDR3 sequence (DNA): TGTGCCAGCAGGATCGGGACAGGGCACTACGAGCAGTACTTC.

The gene calls are TRBV12-3 or TRBV12-4 and TRBJ2-7; D might be TRBD2 (6 bases). Trimming removed 10 bases at V and 0 bases at J, with 10 bases between. The CDR3 has 12 residues. The CDR3 coding sequence is TGTGCCACCCGGGGGTACTCCTACGAGCAGTACTTC. Its protein is CATRGYSYEQYF.

The rearrangement uses TRBV10-1 and TRBJ1-5, with 7 bases lining up with TRBD1. Germline trimming cut 3 bases from V and 1 base from J; bases unmatched to any gene: 15. The germline V gene has CDR1 WNHNN and CDR2 SYGVQD (reference sequence). The CDR3 is 19 amino acids. CDR3 sequence (DNA): TGCGCCAGCAGTGACTTTTTGAAGGGGCAGGGGGAAAGCAATCAGCCCCAGCATTTT. It yields the protein CASSDFLKGQGESNQPQHF.

The chain joins TRBV4-1 to TRBJ1-5; D may be TRBD1 (6 bases). The ends were cut back, 8 bases at V and 7 bases at J, with 18 bases in the middle. This CDR3 region has 14 residues. The germline V gene encodes CDR1 MGHRA and CDR2 YSYEKL. CDR3 nucleotide sequence: TGCGCCAGCGGGTGGGACATTTCGGGACAGCCCCAGCATTTT. Translating it yields CASGWDISGQPQHF.

The rearrangement uses TRBV4-1 and TRBJ2-7; 10 nucleotides agree with TRBD2. The CDR3 has 15 amino acids. The V gene's germline CDR1 is MGHRA and CDR2 YSYEKL. With V trimmed by 4 bases and J by 3 bases, 6 bases remained unmatched. DNA of the CDR3: TGCGCCAGCAGCCTGAGCGGGGGGGCTAACTACGAGCAGTACTTC. Protein: CASSLSGGANYEQYF.

The chain combines TRBV11-2 with TRBJ2-5; tentative D call: TRBD1 (7 bases). Trimming pared 5 bases from V and 5 bases from J, leaving 15 bases between. The CDR3 is 14 residues long. Germline V gene lookup returns CDR1 SGHAT and CDR2 FQNNGV. The DNA of the CDR3 is TGTGCCAGCAGCGCGGGACAGTCACGGGAGACCCAGTACTTC. Its translation is CASSAGQSRETQYF.

This chain links TRBV9 with TRBJ2-3; 8 bases fit TRBD2. This CDR3 is built from 16 residues. Losses at the gene ends were 0 bases for V and 5 bases for J; bases not matched to a gene: 8. The V gene's germline CDR1 is SGDLS and CDR2 YYNGEE. For the CDR3, the DNA is TGTGCCAGCAGCGTAGCGTCGGGGGGGCTCATAGATACGCAGTATTTT. Amino acid sequence: CASSVASGGLIDTQYF. Full variable domain (missing parts from reference TRBV9 and TRBJ2-3): DSGVTQTPKHLITATGQRVTLRCSPRSGDLSVYWYQQSLDQGLQFLIQYYNGEERAKGNILERFSAQQFPDLHSELNLSSLELGDSALYFCASSVASGGLIDTQYFGPGTRLTVL.

The V and J genes are TRBV28 and TRBJ2-3; D may be TRBD2 (6 bases). Trimming left V 6 bases short and J 2 bases short, with 15 bases between. This CDR3 has 15 residues. CDR1 and CDR2 from the germline V gene are MDHEN and SYDVKM. For the CDR3, the DNA is TGTGCCAGCAGAAGCACCGGGACTGACACAGATACGCAGTATTTT. It codes for CASRSTGTDTDTQYF. Supplemented by reference TRBV28 and TRBJ2-3, the full variable domain reads DVKVTQSSRYLVKRTGEKVFLECVQDMDHENMFWYRQDPGLGLRLIYFSYDVKMKEKGDIPEGYSVSREKKERFSLILESASTNQTSMYLCASRSTGTDTDTQYFGPGTRLTVL.

The V call is TRBV30, the J call TRBJ1-1, with 8 nucleotides matching TRBD1. The CDR3 length is 11 residues. Germline V gene data show CDR1 as GTSNPN and CDR2 as SVGIG (reference sequence). Unmatched junction bases numbered 3, after V lost 5 bases and J lost 7 bases. The CDR3, as DNA: TGTGCCTGGGGGACAGGTCTTGAAGCTTTCTTT. Amino acids: CAWGTGLEAFF.

The CDR3: CASSPTAGGVLFF. CDR3 nucleotides: TGTGCCAGCAGCCCTACGGCGGGGGGCGTACTGTTTTTT. The rearrangement links TRBV3-1 (or the pseudogene TRBV3-2) to TRBJ1-4; TRBD1 might be the D (6 bases). The CDR3 is 13 residues long. The germline V gene has CDR1 LGHDT and CDR2 YNNKEL (reference sequence). Trimming cost V 4 bases and J 13 bases, with 16 bases left between them.

J is TRBJ1-3 and V is TRBV4-1; 9 bases agree with TRBD1. The V segment lost 0 bases and the J segment 4 bases; nucleotides outside the gene matches: 7. The CDR3 sequence is 17 residues long. Per the germline V gene, CDR1 is MGHRA and CDR2 is YSYEKL. As DNA, the CDR3 is TGCGCCAGCAGCCAAGAGGGCAGGACAGGGGTGGGAAACACCATATATTTT. Amino acids: CASSQEGRTGVGNTIYF.

The rearrangement joins TRBV4-1 to TRBJ1-1; a possible D gene is TRBD1 (6 bases). V was cut by 4 bases and J by 10 bases, with 13 bases left in between. Germline assignment: CDR1 MGHRA and CDR2 YSYEKL. The CDR3 loop spans 12 amino acids. CDR3 nucleotides: TGCGCCAGCAGCCGGTCCGAACAGGGAGCTTTCTTT. It specifies CASSRSEQGAFF.

V is TRBV6-8 and J is TRBJ2-7; tentative D call: TRBD2 (5 bases). The CDR3 length is 13 residues. Germline loops: CDR1 MNHGY, CDR2 SAAAGT. V gave up 0 bases and J gave up 8 bases, with 11 bases separating them. CDR3 coding DNA: TGTGCCAGCAGTTACTCCCTACGGGGTCAGCAGTACTTC. This gives the protein CASSYSLRGQQYF.

J is TRBJ2-2 and V is TRBV6-5; D is ambiguous. The CDR3 has 14 amino acids. Germline CDR1 MNHEY, CDR2 SVGAGI. The germline V and J ends were trimmed by 5 bases and 6 bases, with 13 bases remaining between them. The CDR3 DNA follows: TGTGCCAGCAGTAACGACCTAGGTTCCGGGGAGCTGTTTTTT. Protein sequence: CASSNDLGSGELFF.

The chain recombines TRBV10-3 with TRBJ2-3; 8 bases are a match to TRBD2. The CDR3 sequence is 16 residues long. Germline values: CDR1 ENHRY, CDR2 SYGVKD. V trimming: 3 bases; J trimming: 2 bases; junction bases outside the gene matches: 7. The CDR3 loop is CAISDGGGTATDTQYF. CDR3 nucleotides: TGTGCCATCAGTGATGGCGGGGGGACTGCCACAGATACGCAGTATTTT.

This rearrangement joins TRBV13 to TRBJ1-2; the match to TRBD1 covers 7 bases. V shed 7 bases, J shed 8 bases, and the junction held 13 bases outside the gene matches. This CDR3 is built from 14 residues. CDR1 and CDR2 (germline): PRHDT, FYEKMQ (reference sequence). The CDR3 DNA follows: TGTGCCAGCATTACCGCCGGGACAGCAATAGGCTACACCTTC. This sequence encodes CASITAGTAIGYTF.

This clone is a singleton in its sample. The rearrangement joins TRBV29-1 to TRBJ1-5; 8 nucleotides align to TRBD1. In germline, CDR1 is SQVTM, CDR2 ANQGSEA. This CDR3 region has 12 residues. Losses at the gene ends were 6 bases for V and 4 bases for J; bases not matched to a gene: 2. This chain's CDR3 is CSVWDRNQPQHF. The CDR3 DNA sequence: TGCAGCGTCTGGGACAGGAATCAGCCCCAGCATTTT.

The rearrangement joins TRBV7-9 to TRBJ2-3, with TRBD2 matching over 14 bases. Germline lookup yields CDR1 SEHNR and CDR2 FQNEAQ (reference sequence). The CDR3 length is 18 residues. After removal of 2 bases from V and 10 bases from J, the junction contained 14 bases not matched to a gene. CDR3 sequence: CASSLPRTSGGSKPSQYF. DNA of the CDR3: TGTGCCAGCAGCTTACCCCGGACTAGCGGGGGGTCAAAACCCTCGCAGTATTTT.

The chain recombines TRBV11-2 with TRBJ2-7, with 10 bases fitting TRBD1. Germline-derived CDR1 and CDR2 are SGHAT and FQNNGV. The CDR3 length is 18 residues. V shed 3 bases and J 2 bases; nucleotides not matched to a gene: 13. In DNA form, the CDR3 reads TGTGCCAGCAGCTTGTTGGGGACAGGGGCTGTCCCTCCCTACGAGCAGTACTTC. As protein: CASSLLGTGAVPPYEQYF.